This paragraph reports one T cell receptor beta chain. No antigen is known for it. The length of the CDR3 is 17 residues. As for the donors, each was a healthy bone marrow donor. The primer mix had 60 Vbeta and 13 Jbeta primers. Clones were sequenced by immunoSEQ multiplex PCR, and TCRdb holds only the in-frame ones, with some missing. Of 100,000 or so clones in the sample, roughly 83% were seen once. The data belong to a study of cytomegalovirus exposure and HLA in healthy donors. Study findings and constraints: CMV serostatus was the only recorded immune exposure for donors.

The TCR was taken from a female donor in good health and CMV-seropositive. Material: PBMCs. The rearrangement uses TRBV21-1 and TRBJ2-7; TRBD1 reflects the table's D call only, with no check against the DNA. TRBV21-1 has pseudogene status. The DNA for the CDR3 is TGTGCCAGCAGCAAAAGGAGGCGGAGACAGGCCGCCTGGGAGCAGTACTTC. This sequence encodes CASSKRRRRQAAWEQYF.